The T cell receptor beta chain under discussion was sequenced for a study of blood T cells in healthy people across ages. The trim removed 3 bases at V and 8 bases at J, leaving 14 bases unmatched. CDR3 length: 17 residues. The germline V gene encodes CDR1 MGHRA and CDR2 YSYEKL. This clonotype was observed a single time. Then a second PCR, running roughly 6 to 11 cycles, was carried out with a sample-barcoded 5' primer and a J-beta primer mix. TCRdb processed the 5' RACE reads anew with MiXCR; each CDR3 protein has one entry. The sample contains fewer than 2,000,000 distinct CDR3 sequences, approximately 40% of which appear only once.

Input material: blood. The J gene is TRBJ2-3, the V gene TRBV4-1; TRBD1 matches at 10 bases. The receptor was isolated from a human donor in good health. The CDR3 sequence is CASSQRTGGPITGTQYF. The CDR3 bases are TGCGCCAGCAGCCAGCGGACAGGGGGACCCATAACGGGTACGCAGTATTTT.